The 8 T cell receptor beta chains presented below share a single source sample, sequenced in a study of cytomegalovirus exposure and HLA in healthy donors (dated by TCRdb to between 2016 and 2019). The library relied on the immunoSEQ multiplex PCR assay. For the multiplex PCR, a mixture combining 60 forward primers for TCR Vbeta segments and 13 reverse primers for TCR Jbeta segments was used. TCRdb re-hosts the immuneACCESS table, in-frame sequences only. Its copies lack some clones; in the studies checked, an unresolved V gene accounts for under half of them, and the cause for the rest is not known. The sample profile shows approximately 170,000 clones; around three quarters of them were found once. Of the sample, about 2% falls within the top ten clones. The sequenced sample consisted of PBMCs. These receptors were collected from a woman in her twenties or thirties in good health and CMV-seropositive.

The chain joins TRBV28 to TRBJ2-2, with 7 bases aligning to TRBD2. V lost 4 bases to trimming and J lost 1 base; unmatched junction nucleotides: 6. The CDR3 is 16 residues long. In germline, CDR1 is MDHEN, CDR2 SYDVKM. The CDR3 protein is CASSSAGEENTGELFF. As DNA, the CDR3 is TGTGCCAGCAGTTCGGCGGGAGAAGAGAACACCGGGGAGCTGTTTTTT. The whole variable domain, filled in from reference TRBV28 and TRBJ2-2, reads DVKVTQSSRYLVKRTGEKVFLECVQDMDHENMFWYRQDPGLGLRLIYFSYDVKMKEKGDIPEGYSVSREKKERFSLILESASTNQTSMYLCASSSAGEENTGELFFGEGSRLTVL.

The chain joins TRBV6-1 to TRBJ1-5; 7 bases align to TRBD1. This CDR3 is 14 amino acids long. V trimming: 5 bases; J trimming: 7 bases; junction bases outside the gene matches: 8. In germline, CDR1 is MNHNS, CDR2 SASEGT. For the CDR3, the DNA is TGTGCCAGCAGTCGGGACAGCATGGTCCAGCCCCAGCATTTT. It yields the protein CASSRDSMVQPQHF.

This chain joins TRBV29-1 and TRBJ1-1; 8 positions match TRBD1. The CDR3 is 17 residues long. The V and J ends lost 2 bases and 1 base, in that order; junction bases with no gene match: 12. Germline loops: CDR1 SQVTM, CDR2 ANQGSEA. This CDR3 reads CSVELGQGSFKNTEAFF. CDR3 sequence (DNA): TGCAGCGTTGAACTTGGACAGGGCTCATTTAAGAACACTGAAGCTTTCTTT.

Comment on this clone: In this CDR3 the conserved last residue, phenylalanine or tryptophan, is missing, so a read error is likely. J is TRBJ1-2 and V is TRBV5-1; TRBD1 matches at 8 bases. Germline V gene lookup returns CDR1 SGHRS and CDR2 YFSETQ. This CDR3 has 15 residues. With 3 bases clipped from V and 7 bases from J, the junction kept 11 bases outside the gene matches. The CDR3 bases are TGCGCCAGCAGCTCCACCACCCCAGGACAGGGTGGCTACACCCTC. This sequence encodes CASSSTTPGQGGYTL.

The chain carries TRBV4-3 and TRBJ2-2; TRBD2 matches at 7 bases. Germline V gene data show CDR1 as LGHNA and CDR2 as YSLEER. V dropped 8 bases and J dropped 5; count of bases not matched to a gene: 11. The CDR3 totals 15 residues. The CDR3 DNA follows: TGCGCCAGCCGCTTCGCGGGAGAGGGGACCGGGGAGCTGTTTTTT. Translation: CASRFAGEGTGELFF.

About this clone: A read error may account for a junction end that differs from germline. The genes are TRBV7-2 and TRBJ2-1; 8 positions agree with TRBD2. CDR3 length equals 16 residues. Germline-derived CDR1 and CDR2 are SGHTA and FQGNSA. The CDR3 protein is CASSLGQGGGYSEQFF. CDR3 in DNA: TGTGCCAGCAGCTTAGGGCAGGGCGGGGGGTACAGTGAGCAGTTCTTC.

This chain joins TRBV7-9 and TRBJ1-2; no clear D gene. Germline CDR1 and CDR2: SEHNR and FQNEAQ (reference sequence). The CDR3 has 12 amino acids. Trimming cost V 1 base and J 10 bases, with 10 bases left between them. CDR3 nucleotides: TGTGCCAGCAGCTTAGAAGGGAGCACCTACACCTTC. Encoded protein: CASSLEGSTYTF.

The chain joins TRBV6-5 to TRBJ1-2, with D perhaps TRBD1 (6 bases). Germline V lookup: CDR1 MNHEY, CDR2 SVGAGI. The CDR3 is 14 amino acids. The germline V and J ends were trimmed by 7 bases and 4 bases, with 16 bases remaining between them. The CDR3 DNA reads as TGTGCCAGCACAAATGGGGGGGCGGTCTATGGCTACACCTTC. The encoded protein is CASTNGGAVYGYTF.